This T cell receptor (beta chain) was observed in a study of T cell changes during pregnancy in multiple sclerosis. There are 13 residues in the CDR3. Germline values: CDR1 SGHDN, CDR2 FVKESK. V was clipped by 7 bases and J by 4 bases; unmatched bases: 5. The assay was immunoSEQ multiplex PCR, and TCRdb's table has in-frame clones only and misses some. Of about 79,000 clones in the sample, approximately 90% are singletons; the top ten hold under 0.6%. This sequence originates from a female donor with multiple sclerosis, enrolled in a pregnancy study. Sample: CD4+ T cells from peripheral blood mononuclear cells, taken in the second trimester of pregnancy. This rearrangement joins TRBV14 to TRBJ2-5; 8 bases fit TRBD2. DNA for the CDR3: TGTGCCAGCAAACAAGCGGGGGCAGAGACCCAGTACTTC. This sequence encodes CASKQAGAETQYF.